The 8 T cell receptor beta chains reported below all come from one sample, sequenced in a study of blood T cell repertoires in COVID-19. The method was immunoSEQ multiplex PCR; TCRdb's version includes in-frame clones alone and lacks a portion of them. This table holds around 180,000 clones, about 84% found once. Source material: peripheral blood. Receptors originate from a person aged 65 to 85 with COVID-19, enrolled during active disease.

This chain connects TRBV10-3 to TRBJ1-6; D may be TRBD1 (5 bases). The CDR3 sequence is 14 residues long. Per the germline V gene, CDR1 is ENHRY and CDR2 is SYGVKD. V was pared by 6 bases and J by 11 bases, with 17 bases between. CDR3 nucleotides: TGTGCCATCAGGACGGGGCAGCCGGGAGCACCCCTCCACTTT. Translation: CAIRTGQPGAPLHF.

CDR3 in amino acids: CASSHSSRRSWGSPLHF. CDR3 DNA: TGTGCCAGCAGCCATAGTTCGAGGAGGAGCTGGGGTTCACCCCTCCACTTT. V usage is TRBV7-3 and J usage is TRBJ1-6; no clear D. CDR1 and CDR2 (germline): SGHTA, FQGTGA. With 5 bases removed from V and 9 bases from J, the gap between germline ends came to 23 bases. The CDR3 spans 17 residues.

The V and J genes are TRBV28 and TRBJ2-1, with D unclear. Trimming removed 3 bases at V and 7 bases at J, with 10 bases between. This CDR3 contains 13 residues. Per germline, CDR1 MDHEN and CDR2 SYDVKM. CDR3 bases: TGTGCCAGCAGTTTGCCAGGTGGAAATGAGCAGTTCTTC. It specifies CASSLPGGNEQFF.

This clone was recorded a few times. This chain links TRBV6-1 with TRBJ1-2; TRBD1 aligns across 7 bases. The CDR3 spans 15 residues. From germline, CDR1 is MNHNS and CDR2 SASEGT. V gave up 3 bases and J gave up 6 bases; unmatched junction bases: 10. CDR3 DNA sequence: TGTGCCAGCAGTGAGCCGGGACAGTTTCAACATGGCTACACCTTC. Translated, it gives CASSEPGQFQHGYTF.

Here the CDR3 reads CASSNLQGRSPLHF. CDR3 bases: TGTGCCAGCAGTAACTTACAGGGCCGGTCACCCCTCCACTTT. The chain joins TRBV6-5 to TRBJ1-6, with D perhaps TRBD1 (6 bases). The CDR3 has 14 amino acids. CDR1 and CDR2 from the germline V gene are MNHEY and SVGAGI. Trimming pared 5 bases from V and 10 bases from J, leaving 15 bases between.

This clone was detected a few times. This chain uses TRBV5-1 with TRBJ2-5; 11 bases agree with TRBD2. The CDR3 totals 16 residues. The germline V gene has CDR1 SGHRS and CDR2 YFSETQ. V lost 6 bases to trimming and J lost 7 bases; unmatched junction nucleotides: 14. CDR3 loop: CASKTSGAGLGGTQYF. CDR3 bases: TGCGCCAGCAAGACTAGCGGGGCCGGCCTGGGAGGGACCCAGTACTTC.

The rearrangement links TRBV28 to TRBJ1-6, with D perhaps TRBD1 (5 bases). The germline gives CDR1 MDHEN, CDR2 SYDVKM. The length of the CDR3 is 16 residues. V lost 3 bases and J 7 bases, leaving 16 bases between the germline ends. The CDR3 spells CASSFSGRGGNSPLHF. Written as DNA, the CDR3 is TGTGCCAGCAGTTTCTCAGGTAGGGGTGGAAATTCACCCCTCCACTTT.

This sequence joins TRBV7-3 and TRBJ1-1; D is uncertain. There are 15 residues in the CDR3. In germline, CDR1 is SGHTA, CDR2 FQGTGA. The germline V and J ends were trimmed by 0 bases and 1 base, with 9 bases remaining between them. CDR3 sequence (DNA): TGTGCCAGCAGCTTAACCACAGTTCCGAACACTGAAGCTTTCTTT. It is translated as CASSLTTVPNTEAFF.